These T cell receptor beta chains were read from a single sample in a study of blood T cell repertoires in COVID-19. Profiled with immunoSEQ multiplex PCR; TCRdb holds only in-frame clones, not every one. The sample lists 270,000 or so clones, just under 90% occurring once. Source material: peripheral blood. The receptors derive from a woman aged 30 to 39 with COVID-19, enrolled during active disease. CDR3s include the opening cysteine and the closing phenylalanine or tryptophan. A D gene is named only where the DNA matches it firmly. The listing skips clone size in some rows; elsewhere it reads once, few, many or a size class.

CDR3aa	CDR3nt	d_gene	v_gene	j_gene	abundance
CASSLRGHLSSYEQYF	TGTGCCAGCAGCTTACGGGGACACCTTAGCTCCTACGAGCAGTACTTC	-	TRBV5-6	TRBJ2-7	-
CASSLTIPEDRGQADTQYF	TGCGCCAGCAGCTTGACTATACCGGAGGACAGGGGGCAAGCAGATACGCAGTATTTT	TRBD1	TRBV5-1	TRBJ2-3	-
CASSKAGRDQPQHF	TGTGCCAGCAGCAAAGCGGGTCGGGATCAGCCCCAGCATTTT	-	TRBV21-1	TRBJ1-5	-
CASRSAGVPYNEQFF	TGTGCCAGCAGGAGCGCGGGGGTACCCTACAATGAGCAGTTCTTC	TRBD2	TRBV6-5	TRBJ2-1	-
CASMAGGPGELFF	TGTGCCAGCATGGCGGGGGGGCCCGGGGAGCTGTTTTTT	TRBD2	TRBV27	TRBJ2-2	-
CASSQRGGAKEQYF	TGCGCCAGCAGCCAACGCGGGGGGGCAAAAGAGCAGTACTTC	TRBD2	TRBV4-1	TRBJ2-7	-
CASSPDNRYGYTF	TGTGCCAGCAGTCCCGACAATCGGTATGGCTACACCTTC	-	TRBV6-5	TRBJ1-2	-
CATRRTGNSGNTIYF	TGTGCCACGAGGAGAACAGGCAACTCTGGAAACACCATATATTTT	-	TRBV10-3	TRBJ1-3	-
CSTPPGYTF	TGCAGTACTCCCCCTGGCTACACCTTC	-	TRBV20-1	TRBJ1-2	-
CASAAQGDTEAFF	TGTGCCTCAGCAGCCCAGGGGGATACTGAAGCTTTCTTT	TRBD1	TRBV24-1	TRBJ1-1	once
CASSQVDPFGTGVAYEQYF	TGCGCCAGCAGCCAAGTGGATCCATTTGGGACAGGGGTAGCCTACGAGCAGTACTTC	TRBD1	TRBV4-1	TRBJ2-7	-
CASSPRQGTGETQYF	TGTGCCAGTAGTCCCCGACAGGGGACCGGGGAGACCCAGTACTTC	TRBD1	TRBV19	TRBJ2-5	-
CASSQPPGMQGSEPQHF	TGTGCCAGCAGTCAACCCCCGGGTATGCAGGGAAGTGAGCCCCAGCATTTT	-	TRBV6-6	TRBJ1-5	-
CASTLRGAYNEQFF	TGTGCCAGCACCCTCCGGGGAGCCTACAATGAGCAGTTCTTC	-	TRBV28	TRBJ2-1	-
CASKRSGDSYNEQFF	TGTGCCAGCAAAAGGTCAGGGGATTCCTACAATGAGCAGTTCTTC	-	TRBV6-5	TRBJ2-1	-
CAISETQGRAGANVLTF	TGTGCCATCAGTGAGACCCAGGGGCGGGCCGGGGCCAACGTCCTGACTTTC	-	TRBV10-3	TRBJ2-6	-
CASSPDRAPGNTIYF	TGTGCCAGTAGTCCGGACAGGGCGCCTGGAAACACCATATATTTT	TRBD1	TRBV19	TRBJ1-3	once
CASSYRGVGSGNTIYF	TGTGCCAGCAGCTACAGGGGAGTAGGCTCTGGAAACACCATATATTTT	TRBD1	TRBV5-8	TRBJ1-3	-
CASSDLYYGYTF	TGTGCCAGCAGTGATCTGTACTATGGCTACACCTTC	-	TRBV6-1	TRBJ1-2	-
CASNGGQGQETQYF	TGTGCCAGCAATGGAGGACAGGGCCAAGAGACCCAGTACTTC	TRBD1	TRBV2	TRBJ2-5	-
CASSRTSGGFPYEQYF	TGTGCCAGCAGTCGGACTAGCGGGGGGTTCCCCTACGAGCAGTACTTC	TRBD2	TRBV28	TRBJ2-7	-
CASGPSPQGSNSPLHF	TGTGCTAGTGGCCCCTCACCACAGGGTTCCAATTCACCCCTCCACTTT	-	TRBV12-5	TRBJ1-6	-
CASSLAGTGGLGYTF	TGTGCCAGCAGCTTGGCCGGGACAGGGGGTCTTGGCTACACCTTC	TRBD1	TRBV5-4	TRBJ1-2	-
CASSLARQGRTDTQYF	TGTGCCAGCAGCTTAGCGAGACAGGGAAGGACAGATACGCAGTATTTT	TRBD1	TRBV7-9	TRBJ2-3	-
CASSPGTGDTGELFF	TGTGCCAGCTCCCCCGGGACAGGGGACACCGGGGAGCTGTTTTTT	TRBD1	TRBV18	TRBJ2-2	-
CASSKGSSGGAETQYF	TGTGCCAGCAGCAAAGGAAGTAGCGGGGGGGCCGAGACCCAGTACTTC	TRBD2	TRBV3-1/TRBV3-2	TRBJ2-5	-
CASSPLTGAIYSNQPQHF	TGTGCCAGCAGCCCTTTGACAGGGGCGATCTATAGCAATCAGCCCCAGCATTTT	TRBD1	TRBV7-9	TRBJ1-5	-
CASSFQGLNDYGYTF	TGTGCCAGCAGCTTCCAGGGATTAAACGATTATGGCTACACCTTC	-	TRBV7-9	TRBJ1-2	-
CASSPQGFLTEPRF	TGTGCCAGCAGCCCTCAGGGGTTTCTCACCGAACCACGATTT	-	TRBV9	TRBJ1-1	-
CASSQSTGITEAFF	TGTGCCAGCAGCCAATCGACAGGGATCACTGAAGCTTTCTTT	TRBD1	TRBV3-1/TRBV3-2	TRBJ1-1	-
CATMSAEAFF	TGTGCCACCATGTCCGCGGAAGCTTTCTTT	-	TRBV2	TRBJ1-1	-
CASSALTFSRTGFTDTQYF	TGTGCCAGCAGTGCACTCACCTTCTCCCGGACAGGCTTCACAGATACGCAGTATTTT	TRBD1	TRBV6-1	TRBJ2-3	-
CATKDSPTEAFF	TGTGCCACCAAGGACAGCCCGACTGAAGCTTTCTTT	-	TRBV24-1	TRBJ1-1	-
CASSPPGYEQYF	TGTGCCAGCAGCCCTCCAGGGTACGAGCAGTACTTC	-	TRBV11-2	TRBJ2-7	few
CAITEAPSSLSTDTQYF	TGTGCCATCACCGAGGCCCCCAGCTCGTTAAGCACAGATACGCAGTATTTT	-	TRBV10-3	TRBJ2-3	-
CASSSLEPGVPVQYF	TGTGCCAGCAGCTCCCTCGAACCAGGGGTCCCGGTGCAGTACTTC	-	TRBV5-4	TRBJ2-7	-
CASSQGAGLATDTQYF	TGTGCCAGCAGCCAAGGGGCAGGACTAGCCACAGATACGCAGTATTTT	TRBD2	TRBV4-2	TRBJ2-3	-
CASRATLQGNYGYTF	TGTGCCAGCAGGGCAACCTTACAGGGAAATTATGGCTACACCTTC	-	TRBV2	TRBJ1-2	-
CASSFLYSGYTF	TGTGCCAGCAGTTTTCTTTACTCGGGTTACACCTTC	-	TRBV28	TRBJ1-2	-
CASSEGSMNTEAFF	TGCGCCAGCAGCGAGGGATCCATGAACACTGAAGCTTTCTTT	-	TRBV5-1	TRBJ1-1	-
CASSQSSGAVGTQYF	TGTGCCAGCAGCCAGAGTAGCGGCGCCGTGGGTACGCAGTATTTT	-	TRBV4-2	TRBJ2-3	-
CASSPLAGGYTGELFF	TGTGCCAGCAGCCCACTAGCGGGGGGGTACACCGGGGAGCTGTTTTTT	TRBD2	TRBV7-2	TRBJ2-2	-
CASSSNQGWGQTDTQYF	TGTGCCAGCAGCTCCAACCAGGGTTGGGGGCAGACAGATACGCAGTATTTT	-	TRBV13	TRBJ2-3	-
CSVDIPGTGGSLTDTQYF	TGCAGCGTTGACATTCCCGGGACAGGGGGCAGCCTCACAGATACGCAGTATTTT	TRBD1	TRBV29-1	TRBJ2-3	-
CASSPGDYGYTF	TGCGCCAGCTCCCCCGGGGACTATGGCTACACCTTC	-	TRBV5-1	TRBJ1-2	-
CASSFSGENEQFF	TGTGCCAGCAGTTTCTCAGGGGAAAATGAGCAGTTCTTC	-	TRBV7-8	TRBJ2-1	-
CASSMVVSGYNEQFF	TGTGCCAGTAGTATGGTAGTAAGCGGGTACAATGAGCAGTTCTTC	-	TRBV19	TRBJ2-1	-
CASSLGAGTAYYGYTF	TGTGCCAGCAGCCTTGGAGCGGGGACGGCTTACTATGGCTACACCTTC	-	TRBV5-4	TRBJ1-2	once
CASSLAGVYNEQFF	TGCGCCAGCAGCTTGGCGGGGGTCTACAATGAGCAGTTCTTC	-	TRBV5-1	TRBJ2-1	-
CASSLGSSLQETQYF	TGTGCCAGCAGCTTAGGATCCAGTCTTCAAGAGACCCAGTACTTC	-	TRBV7-2	TRBJ2-5	few
CASMRGKVWDEQYF	TGTGCCAGCATGAGGGGGAAGGTCTGGGACGAGCAGTACTTC	-	TRBV7-9	TRBJ2-7	-
CAWTGGYNEQFF	TGTGCCTGGACGGGGGGGTACAATGAGCAGTTCTTC	TRBD2	TRBV30	TRBJ2-1	-
CASSRQGAKGQPQHF	TGTGCCAGCAGTAGACAGGGCGCGAAGGGACAGCCCCAGCATTTT	TRBD1	TRBV2	TRBJ1-5	once
CASSLGGTGEKLFF	TGTGCCAGCAGCTTAGGGGGTACAGGGGAAAAACTGTTTTTT	-	TRBV7-2	TRBJ1-4	-
CASSQNPARGDTEAFF	TGCGCCAGCAGCCAAAATCCCGCCAGGGGCGACACTGAAGCTTTCTTT	-	TRBV4-1	TRBJ1-1	once
CASSIPGGTGELFF	TGTGCCAGTAGTATCCCGGGGGGCACCGGGGAGCTGTTTTTT	TRBD2	TRBV19	TRBJ2-2	-
CASSDIFAGTEAFF	TGTGCCAGCAGTGACATCTTCGCCGGCACTGAAGCTTTCTTT	-	TRBV2	TRBJ1-1	-
CASSSGRGHGYTF	TGTGCCAGCAGTTCGGGCAGGGGGCATGGCTACACCTTC	TRBD1	TRBV12-3/TRBV12-4	TRBJ1-2	-
CASRRQGNQETQYF	TGTGCCAGCAGGCGACAGGGAAACCAAGAGACCCAGTACTTC	TRBD1	TRBV6-5	TRBJ2-5	-